This TCR beta chain was sequenced for a study of lymphopenia after photon versus proton radiotherapy. Whole-study results and caveats: Proton therapy kept repertoires fairly stable, unlike photons, which gained effector/memory cells. Post-nadir diversity loss with photons came from oligoclonal expansion, particularly CD8+ Temra cells.

From germline, CDR1 is SEHNR and CDR2 FQNEAQ (reference sequence). V lost 5 bases and J lost 8; bases outside the gene matches: 10. This CDR3 has 15 amino acids. This table comes from immunoSEQ multiplex PCR, and its TCRdb copy is limited to in-frame clones, with some not included. Altogether around 30,000 clones are present, roughly 89% being singletons, with the ten largest covering around 47%. A word on this clone: Its specificity is not known.

This TCR was sampled from a woman in her fifties or sixties with cholangiocarcinoma. Some clones in this sample may be carry-over from other donors' samples. The rearrangement uses TRBV7-9 and TRBJ1-4, with 8 bases fitting TRBD1. The sequences come from peripheral blood, collected from a patient treated with proton-based radiotherapy. This CDR3 reads CASSPGQGRGEKLFF. The CDR3 region has the DNA TGTGCCAGCAGCCCAGGACAGGGACGAGGAGAAAAACTGTTTTTT.